Listed here are 9 T cell receptor beta chains from one sample, sequenced in a study of blood T cell repertoires in COVID-19. Clones were read by immunoSEQ multiplex PCR, and TCRdb kept only the in-frame ones, dropping some. Among around 300,000 clones listed, about 90% were seen once. Sequencing used peripheral blood. The receptors here all came from a woman aged 25 to 39 with COVID-19, enrolled during active disease.

The chain uses TRBV28 and TRBJ1-2, with D possibly TRBD1 on 5 matching bases. The CDR3 spans 14 residues. Germline CDR1 reads MDHEN; CDR2 reads SYDVKM. Deletions cut 6 bases from V and 2 bases from J, with 13 bases between. The chain's CDR3 is CASSLSQANYGYTF. Written as DNA, the CDR3 is TGTGCCAGCAGCCTGTCACAGGCCAACTATGGCTACACCTTC.

The CDR3 DNA is TGTGCCAGCAGTGGTCAGGGGAACGGGGAGCTGTTTTTT. This translates into CASSGQGNGELFF. The J gene is TRBJ2-2, the V gene TRBV2, with a tentative D call TRBD1 (6 bases). Trimming took 4 bases from V and 7 from J, leaving 10 bases between them. Germline assignment: CDR1 SNHLY and CDR2 FYNNEI. The CDR3 runs to 13 residues.

The rearrangement uses TRBV4-2 and TRBJ1-6; D not certain. Per germline, CDR1 LGHNA and CDR2 YNFKEQ. The CDR3 length is 17 residues. Trimming removed 0 bases from V and 0 bases from J, with 9 bases in between. The CDR3 here is CASSQELQSSYNSPLHF. The CDR3 DNA sequence: TGTGCCAGCAGCCAAGAATTACAGAGCTCCTATAATTCACCCCTCCACTTT.

This clone was seen a handful of times. The J gene is TRBJ2-2, the V gene TRBV18; D unresolved. The CDR3 is 17 amino acids. V was clipped by 3 bases and J by 7 bases, with 21 bases between them. The germline V gene encodes CDR1 KGHSH and CDR2 LQKENI. CDR3 region: CASSPTFWQNSGGELFF. The DNA of the CDR3 is TGTGCCAGCTCACCTACTTTTTGGCAAAATTCGGGCGGGGAGCTGTTTTTT.

CDR3 in DNA: TGTGCCAGCAGTTTAGACAGGCTTACTTATGGCTACACCTTC. Its protein is CASSLDRLTYGYTF. The rearrangement links TRBV27 to TRBJ1-2; the D gene is possibly TRBD1 (6 bases). Germline loops: CDR1 MNHEY, CDR2 SMNVEV (reference sequence). CDR3 length equals 14 residues. The germline V and J ends were trimmed by 2 bases and 5 bases, with 12 bases remaining between them.

The genes are TRBV2 and TRBJ2-7; TRBD1 is a possible D gene (6 bases). Trimming pared 7 bases from V and 2 bases from J, leaving 12 bases between. CDR3 length equals 13 residues. Per germline, CDR1 SNHLY and CDR2 FYNNEI. CDR3: CASNRDIAYEQYF. CDR3 sequence (DNA): TGTGCCAGCAACCGGGACATAGCCTACGAGCAGTACTTC.

This clone came up once. This chain joins TRBV19 and TRBJ1-1; D may be TRBD1 (6 bases). Trimming removed 3 bases at V and 8 bases at J, with 16 bases between. Germline V gene lookup returns CDR1 LNHDA and CDR2 SQIVND (reference sequence). The CDR3 consists of 14 residues. As DNA, the CDR3 is TGTGCCAGTAGTATCCGTGGACAGACTAGCGAAGCTTTCTTT. This gives the protein CASSIRGQTSEAFF. Looking up the rest from reference TRBV19 and TRBJ1-1 gives the full variable domain: DGGITQSPKYLFRKEGQNVTLSCEQNLNHDAMYWYRQDPGQGLRLIYYSQIVNDFQKGDIAEGYSVSREKKESFPLTVTSAQKNPTAFYLCASSIRGQTSEAFFGQGTRLTVV.

The chain links TRBV5-8 to TRBJ1-5; the D is unclear. Trimming cost V 0 bases and J 0 bases, with 10 bases left between them. This CDR3 is 16 amino acids long. CDR1 is SGHTS, CDR2 YDEGEE, per germline. The CDR3 protein is CASSLGSGPSNQPQHF. The CDR3 nucleotides are TGTGCCAGCAGCTTGGGGTCAGGCCCTAGCAATCAGCCCCAGCATTTT.

The chain couples TRBV6-1 to TRBJ2-1; TRBD2 aligns across 9 bases. Germline-derived CDR1 and CDR2 are MNHNS and SASEGT. V was clipped by 3 bases and J by 8 bases; unmatched bases: 14. The CDR3 has 17 amino acids. CDR3 coding DNA: TGTGCCAGCAGTGAGCTGGCGGGCGGGAGGGGGGTCTATGAGCAGTTCTTC. It codes for CASSELAGGRGVYEQFF.